This T cell receptor beta chain was recovered during a study of Graves' ophthalmopathy and Graves' hyperthyroidism. Study background: Peripheral blood was collected at initial diagnosis, before any treatment. The study's findings and limits: The model reached around 66% sensitivity and 72.22% specificity for predicting ophthalmopathy progression.

The TCR beta CDR3 regions underwent amplification from RNA transcripts. Second-round multiplex PCR came after a first-round RT-PCR that employed HTBI primers. TCRdb analysed the multiplex PCR reads with MiXCR anew, one entry per CDR3 protein. The sample carries some 47,000 distinct CDR3 sequences, around 50% recorded once. CDR1 and CDR2 (germline): SGHKS, YYEKEE (reference sequence). Trimming pared 4 bases from V and 2 bases from J, leaving 16 bases between. The CDR3 covers 15 residues. With a duration under 3 months, ophthalmopathy in the donors showed moderate-to-severe activity, CAS ≥3 and NOSPECS ≥4. Researchers turned away patients with other autoimmune diseases, uncontrolled infections, pregnancy or lactation. A single count supports this clonotype. Its target is unknown.

The sample comprised peripheral blood. The rearrangement links TRBV5-5 to TRBJ2-7; D tentatively fits TRBD1 or TRBD2 (5 bases each). The clonotype comes from an adult man with Graves' ophthalmopathy. The CDR3, as DNA: TGTGCCAGCAGCCTAAGGGACGGAAGAGCCTACGAGCAGTACTTC. Translation: CASSLRDGRAYEQYF.